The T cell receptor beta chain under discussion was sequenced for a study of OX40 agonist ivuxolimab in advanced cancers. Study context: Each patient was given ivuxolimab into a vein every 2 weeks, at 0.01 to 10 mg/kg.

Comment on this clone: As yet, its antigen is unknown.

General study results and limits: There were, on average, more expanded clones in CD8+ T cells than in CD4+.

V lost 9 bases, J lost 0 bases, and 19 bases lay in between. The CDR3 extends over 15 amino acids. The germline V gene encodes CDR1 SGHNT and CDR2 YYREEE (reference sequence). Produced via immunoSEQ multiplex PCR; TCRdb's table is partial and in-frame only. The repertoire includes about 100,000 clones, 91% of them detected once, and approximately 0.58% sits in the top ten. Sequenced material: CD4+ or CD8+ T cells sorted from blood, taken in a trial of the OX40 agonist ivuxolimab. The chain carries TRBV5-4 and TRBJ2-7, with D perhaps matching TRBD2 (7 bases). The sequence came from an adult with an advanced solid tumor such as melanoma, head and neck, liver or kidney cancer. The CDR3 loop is CATRGGRDDSYEQYF. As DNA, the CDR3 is TGTGCCACCCGAGGGGGGAGGGACGACTCCTACGAGCAGTACTTC.